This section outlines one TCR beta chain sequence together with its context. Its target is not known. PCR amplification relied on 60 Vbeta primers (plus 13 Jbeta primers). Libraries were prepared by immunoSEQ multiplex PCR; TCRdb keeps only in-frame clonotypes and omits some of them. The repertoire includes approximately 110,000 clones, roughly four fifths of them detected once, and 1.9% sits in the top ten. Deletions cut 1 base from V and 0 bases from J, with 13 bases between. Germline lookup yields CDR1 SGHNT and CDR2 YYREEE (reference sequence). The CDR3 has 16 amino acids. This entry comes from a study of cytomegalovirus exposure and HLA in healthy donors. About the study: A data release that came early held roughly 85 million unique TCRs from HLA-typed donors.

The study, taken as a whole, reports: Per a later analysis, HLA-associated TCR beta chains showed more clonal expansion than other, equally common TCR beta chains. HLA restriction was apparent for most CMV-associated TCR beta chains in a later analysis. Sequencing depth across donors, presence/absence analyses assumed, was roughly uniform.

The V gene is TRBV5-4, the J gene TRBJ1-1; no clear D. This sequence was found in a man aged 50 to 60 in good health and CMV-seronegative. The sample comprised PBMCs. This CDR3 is CASSLLRSSLNTEAFF. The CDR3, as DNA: TGTGCCAGCAGCTTGTTACGGTCATCACTGAACACTGAAGCTTTCTTT.